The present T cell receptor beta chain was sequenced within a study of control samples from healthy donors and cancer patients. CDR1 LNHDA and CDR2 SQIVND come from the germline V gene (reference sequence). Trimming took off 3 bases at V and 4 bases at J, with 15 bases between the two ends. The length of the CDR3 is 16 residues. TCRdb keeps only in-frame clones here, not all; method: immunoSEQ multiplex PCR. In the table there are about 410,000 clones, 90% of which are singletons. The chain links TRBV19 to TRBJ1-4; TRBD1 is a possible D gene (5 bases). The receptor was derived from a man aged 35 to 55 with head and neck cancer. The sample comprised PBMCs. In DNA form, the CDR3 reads TGTGCCAGTAGTATTGTACCCGACAGTCTTAATGAAAAACTGTTTTTT. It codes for CASSIVPDSLNEKLFF.